This TCR beta chain was captured in a study of blood T cell repertoires in COVID-19. Study overall: Sample material is recorded as cDNA or gDNA derived from T cells, B-cell-depleted T cells, or PBMCs.

The assay was immunoSEQ multiplex PCR, and TCRdb's table has in-frame clones only and misses some. The sample records about 370,000 clones, approximately 90% being singletons. Per germline, CDR1 MNHEY and CDR2 SVGAGI. The V segment lost 2 bases and the J segment 10 bases; nucleotides outside the gene matches: 7. This CDR3 contains 15 residues. The study recruited people aged 18 to 89 years across approximately 25 US areas. Membership in each cohort depended on participant-reported clinical history. Each exposed participant met a COVID-19 case in the 2 weeks preceding study entry. Sequenced: PBMCs or T cells enriched from blood (not recorded which). V and J are TRBV6-5 and TRBJ1-6, with TRBD1 matching 8 bases. The sequence was collected from a woman aged 40 to 50 who had been exposed to COVID-19. The CDR3 DNA follows: TGTGCCAGCAGTTACGACGGACAGGGAGGCTCACCCCTCCACTTT. Translating it yields CASSYDGQGGSPLHF.